This entry lists 2 T cell receptor beta chains sequenced from one sample in a study of beta chain features in type 1 diabetes. As every portion of the isolated RNA was reverse transcribed, the sequencing read expressed TCRB transcripts. The table came from immunoSEQ multiplex PCR; TCRdb's copy has only in-frame clones and leaves some out. Of about 340,000 clones listed, approximately 8% are singletons. Sequenced sample: central memory CD4+ T cells from blood. Receptors originate from a woman younger than 30 in good health.

This chain joins TRBV13 and TRBJ2-2; tentatively, D is TRBD1 (5 bases). V lost 0 bases, J lost 6 bases, and 20 bases lay in between. There are 18 residues in the CDR3. The germline V gene has CDR1 PRHDT and CDR2 FYEKMQ (reference sequence). CDR3 residues: CASSLGQGVAMGAGELFF. In DNA form, the CDR3 reads TGTGCCAGCAGCTTAGGCCAGGGCGTCGCGATGGGCGCCGGGGAGCTGTTTTTT.

This clone was picked up a small number of times. This chain connects TRBV19 to TRBJ2-1; D gene uncertain. Germline assignment: CDR1 LNHDA and CDR2 SQIVND (reference sequence). This CDR3 has 13 amino acids. V lost 9 bases to trimming and J lost 5 bases, with 14 bases between them. The CDR3 DNA reads as TGTGCCAGCGGAGATTACGTCAACAATGAGCAGTTCTTC. Its translation: CASGDYVNNEQFF.